Detailed here is one T cell receptor (beta chain). The antigen remains unidentified. Use of 60 Vbeta and 13 Jbeta primers characterized the PCR. Method: immunoSEQ multiplex PCR; TCRdb's copy keeps in-frame clones and lacks some. The table lists some 130,000 clones, around three quarters of them singletons. These data belong to a study of cytomegalovirus exposure and HLA in healthy donors. General observations from the study: Certain sequence variants were highly shared and formed a cluster, and this cluster was likely a sequencing artifact.

Sequencing was done on a sample of PBMCs. This clonotype was sampled from a man aged 35-49 years in good health and CMV-seropositive.

CDR3 DNA sequence: TGTGCCAGCAGTTTACCGACAGGGCGCGGTGGCTACACCTTC. It yields the protein CASSLPTGRGGYTF. The J gene is TRBJ1-2, the V gene TRBV28; 7 positions match TRBD1. Trimming took 2 bases from V and 7 from J; bases not matched to a gene: 7. The CDR3 consists of 14 residues. Germline CDR1 reads MDHEN; CDR2 reads SYDVKM.